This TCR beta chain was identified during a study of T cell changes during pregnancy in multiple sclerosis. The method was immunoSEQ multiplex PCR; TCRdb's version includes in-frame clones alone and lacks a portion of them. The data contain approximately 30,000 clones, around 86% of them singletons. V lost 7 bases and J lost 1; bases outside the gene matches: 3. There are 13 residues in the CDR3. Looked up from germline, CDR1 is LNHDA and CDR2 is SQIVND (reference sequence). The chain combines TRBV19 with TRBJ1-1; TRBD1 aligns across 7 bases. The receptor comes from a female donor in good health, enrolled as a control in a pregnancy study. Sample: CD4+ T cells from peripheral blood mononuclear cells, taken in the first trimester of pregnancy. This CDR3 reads CASKHRGNTEAFF. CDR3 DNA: TGTGCCAGTAAGCACAGGGGGAACACTGAAGCTTTCTTT.